These 32 T cell receptor beta chains were all obtained from the same sample, sequenced in a study of T-cell memory formation after mild COVID-19. TCRdb independently ran MiXCR on the 5' RACE reads; one entry per CDR3 protein. The sample records 90,000 to 120,000 distinct CDR3 sequences, 15% to 20% being singletons. Input material: PBMCs or a T cell subset sorted from them (not recorded which). The receptors here all came from a man younger than 35 who had mild COVID-19 (a few samples of this study predate the infection). Cell type and time point are not known.

The genes are TRBV6-2 or TRBV6-3 and TRBJ2-5; D may correspond to TRBD1 or TRBD2 (5 bases each). Germline V gene data show CDR1 as MNHEY and CDR2 as SVGEGT. Trimming took off 0 bases at V and 3 bases at J, with 23 bases between the two ends. The CDR3 totals 19 residues. The CDR3 DNA reads as TGTGCCAGCAGTTACTCACTCCGGGACCCAGTTACCTCAGAAGAGACCCAGTACTTC. It encodes CASSYSLRDPVTSEETQYF.

The chain uses TRBV6-2 or TRBV6-3 and TRBJ1-5; D call uncertain. The CDR3 runs 14 residues. CDR1 and CDR2 (germline): MNHEY, SVGEGT. The V end lost 2 bases, the J end lost 3 bases, and 8 bases lay between the germline ends. The CDR3 coding sequence is TGTGCCAGCAGTTACGCACAGTTCAATCAGCCCCAGCATTTT. Protein product: CASSYAQFNQPQHF.

This chain joins TRBV7-3 and TRBJ2-7; 8 bases fit TRBD1. This CDR3 has 13 residues. V lost 5 bases, J lost 7 bases, and 7 bases stayed unmatched. The germline V gene has CDR1 SGHTA and CDR2 FQGTGA. CDR3 in amino acids: CASSPGQGLEQYV. CDR3 DNA sequence: TGTGCCAGCAGCCCAGGACAGGGATTGGAGCAGTACGTC.

The V and J genes are TRBV6-2 or TRBV6-3 and TRBJ1-2; D might be TRBD1 (6 bases). The V and J ends lost 6 bases and 8 bases respectively, with 19 bases between them. Germline-derived CDR1 and CDR2 are MNHEY and SVGEGT. The CDR3 is 14 residues long. CDR3 bases: TGTGCCAGCAGAAACGGACAGTTCGGGACCGGCTACACCTTC. It codes for CASRNGQFGTGYTF.

This clonotype occurred a few times. The genes are TRBV12-3 or TRBV12-4 and TRBJ2-2; 8 bases line up with TRBD2. The CDR3 sequence is 16 residues long. Trimming at V came to 1 base and at J to 1 base, leaving 2 bases not matched to a gene. CDR3 nucleotides: TGTGCCAGCAGTTTAGGGCTAGCGGGGAACACCGGGGAGCTGTTTTTT. Protein product: CASSLGLAGNTGELFF.

CDR3 DNA: TGCGCCAGCTACGAAAAGAGGTCGAATTGGAACACCGGGGAGCTGTTTTTT. Its translation: CASYEKRSNWNTGELFF. V gene TRBV5-1 combines with J gene TRBJ2-2, with D hard to call. The CDR3 is 17 residues long. The V and J ends lost 7 bases and 1 base respectively, with 20 bases between them. CDR1 and CDR2 (germline): SGHRS, YFSETQ.

The V call is TRBV7-7, the J call TRBJ2-3; either TRBD1 or TRBD2 may fit D (6 bases each). This CDR3 region has 15 residues. V was clipped by 6 bases and J by 2 bases, with 15 bases between them. The V gene's germline CDR1 is SSHAT and CDR2 FNYEAQ (reference sequence). The CDR3 loop reads CASSPTRGATDTQYF. The CDR3 DNA sequence: TGTGCCAGCAGTCCCACTAGGGGGGCCACAGATACGCAGTATTTT.

This chain links TRBV4-1 with TRBJ1-3, with unresolved D. Germline CDR1 is MGHRA and CDR2 is YSYEKL. The CDR3 length is 16 residues. V shed 4 bases and J shed 4 bases, with 17 bases lying between them. The CDR3 loop is CASSPIAGNGGNTIYF. The CDR3 DNA follows: TGCGCCAGCAGCCCAATCGCGGGGAACGGAGGAAACACCATATATTTT.

The chain recombines TRBV28 with TRBJ1-5; TRBD1 is a possible D gene (6 bases). This CDR3 comprises 14 residues. V dropped 2 bases and J dropped 11 bases, with 16 bases sitting between them. The V gene's germline CDR1 is MDHEN and CDR2 SYDVKM. CDR3 in DNA: TGTGCCAGCAGTTTACCAAGCATAGGGGGGTCCCAGCATTTT. Residues: CASSLPSIGGSQHF.

This chain joins TRBV4-3 and TRBJ2-1, with TRBD2 matching over 8 bases. Trimming took 0 bases from V and 8 from J; bases not matched to a gene: 9. This CDR3 contains 16 residues. Germline lookup yields CDR1 LGHNA and CDR2 YSLEER. The CDR3 sequence is CASSQEMMTSEYEQFF. DNA of the CDR3: TGCGCCAGCAGCCAAGAAATGATGACTAGCGAATATGAGCAGTTCTTC.

The chain joins TRBV7-2 to TRBJ2-3, with D tentatively TRBD2 (6 bases). Germline values: CDR1 SGHTA, CDR2 FQGNSA. This CDR3 contains 13 residues. Trimming removed 5 bases from V and 13 bases from J, with 19 bases in between. CDR3 sequence (DNA): TGTGCCAGCAGCCCCCCGGGACTTAGAACAGAGTATTTT. Translating it yields CASSPPGLRTEYF.

The V gene is TRBV12-3 or TRBV12-4, the J gene TRBJ2-5; 10 positions match TRBD2. This CDR3 has 16 amino acids. V shed 5 bases and J 5 bases; nucleotides not matched to a gene: 11. Written as DNA, the CDR3 is TGTGCCAGCAGTCCGCCAGCTAGCGGGGGTGGGGAGACCCAGTACTTC. Protein sequence: CASSPPASGGGETQYF.

This clonotype has more than one count but fewer than ten. CDR3 loop: CASTPGLAMNGGELFF. As DNA, the CDR3 is TGTGCCAGCACCCCGGGACTAGCTATGAATGGCGGGGAGCTGTTTTTT. This sequence joins TRBV12-3 or TRBV12-4 and TRBJ2-2, with 9 nucleotides matching TRBD2. The J segment lost 7 bases and the V segment lost 7 bases, leaving 13 bases of the junction unmatched. CDR3 length equals 16 residues.

This clonotype was found once. The chain uses TRBV12-3 or TRBV12-4 and TRBJ2-2, with 12 positions matching TRBD2. V lost 4 bases to trimming and J lost 6 bases; unmatched junction nucleotides: 3. The CDR3 loop spans 15 amino acids. The CDR3 coding sequence is TGTGCCAGCAGTTGGACTAGCGGGGTAGCCGGGGAGCTGTTTTTT. Translation gives CASSWTSGVAGELFF.

The chain uses TRBV20-1 and TRBJ2-3, with TRBD2 matching 9 bases. Germline CDR1 is DFQATT and CDR2 is SNEGSKA (reference sequence). V was pared by 3 bases and J by 4 bases, with 5 bases of the junction left unmatched. The length of the CDR3 is 14 residues. In DNA form, the CDR3 reads TGCAGTGCTAGGCGGGGGGGCTCCCCAGATACGCAGTATTTT. It is translated as CSARRGGSPDTQYF.

This clonotype turned up a few times. This chain joins TRBV21-1 and TRBJ2-2. TRBV21-1 is annotated as a pseudogene. This CDR3 spans 16 amino acids. The CDR3 region is CASSKVRDKNTGELFF. In nucleotides, the CDR3 is TGTGCCAGCAGCAAAGTACGAGACAAGAACACCGGGGAGCTGTTTTTT.

The V call is TRBV29-1, the J call TRBJ1-2; D gene ambiguous. The CDR3 consists of 10 residues. The V gene lost 0 bases and the J gene lost 8 bases, with 4 bases spanning the gap. The germline V gene has CDR1 SQVTM and CDR2 ANQGSEA. CDR3: CSVEDFGYTF. The CDR3 DNA is TGCAGCGTTGAAGATTTCGGCTACACCTTC.

The chain carries TRBV30 and TRBJ2-7; D gene uncertain. V lost 0 bases to trimming and J lost 0 bases, with 9 bases between them. CDR1 and CDR2 from the germline V gene are GTSNPN and SVGIG (reference sequence). This CDR3 contains 14 residues. Here the CDR3 DNA reads TGTGCCTGGAGTGTGGGCAGGAGCTCCTACGAGCAGTACTTC. Protein: CAWSVGRSSYEQYF.

This clonotype was observed once. This chain links TRBV2 with TRBJ2-6; D unclear. Trimming removed 9 bases at V and 0 bases at J, with 9 bases between. CDR3 length: 14 amino acids. Germline V gene data show CDR1 as SNHLY and CDR2 as FYNNEI. CDR3 DNA sequence: TGTGCCAGTAGTTACATCTCTGGGGCCAACGTCCTGACTTTC. Its translation: CASSYISGANVLTF.

This clonotype has only a few counts. The rearrangement links TRBV12-3 or TRBV12-4 to TRBJ1-5; D may be TRBD1 (6 bases). CDR3 size: 13 residues. The ends were cut back, 6 bases at V and 6 bases at J, with 12 bases in the middle. The CDR3 DNA reads as TGTGCCAGCAGATCTACCAGGGGTCAGCCCCAGCATTTT. Protein: CASRSTRGQPQHF.

The chain uses TRBV6-1 and TRBJ1-2, with D perhaps matching TRBD1 (5 bases). CDR1 MNHNS and CDR2 SASEGT come from the germline V gene. The CDR3 length is 14 residues. Between the trimmed V and J ends, which lost 5 bases and 8 bases, there was a span of 18 bases. CDR3: CASSPQGTATGYTF. CDR3 DNA sequence: TGTGCCAGCAGTCCCCAGGGAACAGCAACCGGCTACACCTTC.

The table lists this clonotype with a few counts. J is TRBJ1-5 and V is TRBV12-3 or TRBV12-4; D is ambiguous. Trimming shortened V by 8 bases and J by 7 bases, and 9 bases separated the two germline ends. The CDR3 is made up of 11 amino acids. The CDR3 loop is CASGSGQPQHF. The CDR3 coding sequence is TGTGCCAGCGGGAGCGGGCAGCCCCAGCATTTT.

This clonotype turned up a few times. The gene calls are TRBV7-2 and TRBJ1-2, with 10 bases that match TRBD1. Per the germline V gene, CDR1 is SGHTA and CDR2 is FQGNSA. This CDR3 comprises 14 residues. V was pared by 5 bases and J by 7 bases, with 7 bases of the junction left unmatched. This chain's CDR3 is CASSARQGASGYTF. CDR3 DNA sequence: TGTGCCAGCAGCGCAAGACAGGGGGCCTCTGGCTACACCTTC.

This clonotype has only a few counts. DNA of the CDR3: TGTGCCAGCAGTTATGGAACGGAGAACACCGGGGAGCTGTTTTTT. The encoded protein is CASSYGTENTGELFF. This chain connects TRBV6-5 to TRBJ2-2, with D uncertain. The V end was cut by 3 bases, the J end by 1 base, with 9 bases between. This CDR3 is 15 amino acids long. In germline, CDR1 is MNHEY, CDR2 SVGAGI.

This chain links TRBV20-1 with TRBJ2-5, with D hard to call. CDR1 is DFQATT, CDR2 SNEGSKA, per germline (reference sequence). The CDR3 sequence is 11 residues long. The CDR3 DNA reads TGCAGGGCCCCAAACGGAGAGACCCAGTACTTC. It encodes CRAPNGETQYF.

This chain joins TRBV7-3 and TRBJ2-1; 9 nucleotides line up with TRBD1. Trimming cost V 1 base and J 6 bases; bases outside gene matches: 7. CDR1 is SGHTA and CDR2 is FQGTGA in the germline V gene. The CDR3 consists of 16 residues. In DNA form, the CDR3 reads TGTGCCAGCAGCTTAATGGGGACAGGGAGGATCAATGAGCAGTTCTTC. It encodes CASSLMGTGRINEQFF.

V and J are TRBV10-2 and TRBJ2-5; D is possibly TRBD1 (6 bases). This CDR3 has 14 amino acids. V was clipped by 6 bases and J by 4 bases, with 15 bases between them. Germline CDR1 WSHSY, CDR2 SAAADI. The DNA of the CDR3 is TGCGCCAGCAGCGGGGTCAGGGGTGTAGAGACCCAGTACTTC. Protein: CASSGVRGVETQYF.

The chain joins TRBV3-1 to TRBJ1-2; the D gene is possibly TRBD1 (6 bases). Looked up from germline, CDR1 is LGHDT and CDR2 is YNNKEL (reference sequence). The CDR3 is made up of 15 amino acids. V was trimmed by 4 bases and J by 4 bases, leaving 16 bases between them. This CDR3 is CASSPLDRIGYGYTF. CDR3 sequence (DNA): TGTGCCAGCAGCCCGCTAGACAGGATTGGCTATGGCTACACCTTC.

The CDR3 is CASSGKRGGRNEQYF. CDR3 nucleotide sequence: TGTGCCAGCAGCGGGAAGCGGGGGGGGAGAAACGAGCAGTACTTC. V usage is TRBV7-2 and J usage is TRBJ2-7; 10 nucleotides match TRBD2. Germline CDR1 and CDR2: SGHTA and FQGNSA. CDR3 length: 15 amino acids. The J segment lost 5 bases and the V segment lost 5 bases, leaving 9 bases of the junction unmatched.

V usage is TRBV4-3 and J usage is TRBJ2-1; the match to TRBD2 covers 11 bases. V shed 1 base, J shed 9 bases, and the junction held 8 bases outside the gene matches. The CDR3 is 16 residues long. Germline CDR1 is LGHNA and CDR2 is YSLEER. CDR3 DNA sequence: TGCGCCAGCAGCCAAGTTTATAGCGGGGGGGATTTTGAGCAGTTCTTC. It encodes CASSQVYSGGDFEQFF.

The chain joins TRBV7-9 to TRBJ1-1; D gene uncertain. Per germline, CDR1 SEHNR and CDR2 FQNEAQ (reference sequence). This CDR3 has 14 amino acids. Trimming pared 5 bases from V and 4 bases from J, leaving 14 bases between. CDR3 DNA sequence: TGTGCCAGCAGCGCCTCATCGGGGAGCACTGAAGCTTTCTTT. Translating gives CASSASSGSTEAFF.

CDR3 residues: CASSPLAGATYEQYF. The DNA of the CDR3 is TGTGCCAGCAGCCCACTAGCGGGGGCTACCTACGAGCAGTACTTC. The V and J genes are TRBV7-3 and TRBJ2-7, with TRBD2 matching over 11 bases. CDR1 is SGHTA and CDR2 is FQGTGA in the germline V gene. J gave up 2 bases and V 5 bases, and 5 bases lay outside the gene matches. This CDR3 has 15 residues.